This record looks at one T cell receptor (beta chain) sequence and its context. No antigen is known for it. These data are taken from a study of PD-1 blockade in classical Hodgkin lymphoma. General observations from the study: Nothing has yet pinned down what causes the repertoire differences, possibly disease activity or prior therapy. Complete responders entered with baseline diversity on par with newly diagnosed patients, the results showed.

The germline CDR1 and CDR2 sequences are MGHRA and YSYEKL. Trimming took off 8 bases at V and 4 bases at J, with 20 bases between the two ends. There are 15 residues in the CDR3. Relapses following autologous stem cell transplantation were seen in all patients, with brentuximab vedotin exposure varying. Sequencing was performed with immunoSEQ multiplex PCR; in TCRdb, only in-frame clones are kept and a portion is missing. The table includes about 94,000 clones, nearly 90% detected once. This receptor was identified in a human donor with classical Hodgkin lymphoma. The chain uses TRBV4-1 and TRBJ1-2; D gene uncertain. The material was peripheral blood mononuclear cells (PBMCs), obtained before the second cycle of nivolumab. CDR3 DNA: TGCGCCAGCCGAAACCCGGGGTCGAGGCTCTATGGCTACACCTTC. Amino acids: CASRNPGSRLYGYTF.